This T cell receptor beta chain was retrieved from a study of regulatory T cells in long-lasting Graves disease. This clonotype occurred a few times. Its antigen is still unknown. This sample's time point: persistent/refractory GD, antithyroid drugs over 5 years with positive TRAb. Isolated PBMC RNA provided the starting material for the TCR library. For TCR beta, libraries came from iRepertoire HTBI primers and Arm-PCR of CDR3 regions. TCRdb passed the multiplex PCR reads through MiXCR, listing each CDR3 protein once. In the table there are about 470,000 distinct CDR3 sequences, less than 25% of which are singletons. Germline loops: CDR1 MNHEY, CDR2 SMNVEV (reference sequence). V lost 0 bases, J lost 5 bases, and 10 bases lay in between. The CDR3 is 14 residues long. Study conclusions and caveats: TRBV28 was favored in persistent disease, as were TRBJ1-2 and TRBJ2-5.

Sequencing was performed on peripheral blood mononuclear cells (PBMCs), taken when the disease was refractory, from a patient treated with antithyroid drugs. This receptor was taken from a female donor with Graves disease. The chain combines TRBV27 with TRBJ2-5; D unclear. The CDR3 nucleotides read TGTGCCAGCAGTTTATCGTATGGGCCGGAGACCCAGTACTTC. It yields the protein CASSLSYGPETQYF.